This T cell receptor beta chain was found in a study of T-cell memory formation after mild COVID-19. This clonotype was observed a few times. Its target is not known. UMIs and sample barcodes were carried by the TCR alpha and TCR beta cDNA libraries that 5'RACE produced using constant-segment primers. A single record per CDR3 protein comes from TCRdb applying MiXCR to the 5' RACE reads. The data hold approximately 210,000 distinct CDR3 sequences, with 18% observed a single time. General study results and limits: The main location of contracting CD4+ clones was CM and EM, and that of contracting CD8+ clones was EMRA. Pre-infection memory contained some responding clones, which suggested that cross-reactive memory had joined. CD4/CD8 balance held among clones contracting day 15 to 85, and later expanders leaned CD4+.

The length of the CDR3 is 12 residues. V was cut by 8 bases and J by 6 bases, with 13 bases left in between. Looked up from germline, CDR1 is LGHDT and CDR2 is YNNKEL (reference sequence). The receptor comes from an adult woman who had mild COVID-19 (a few samples of this study predate the infection). Cell type and time point are not known. The J gene is TRBJ1-2, the V gene TRBV3-1, with D possibly TRBD1 on 5 matching bases. The sequenced material came from PBMCs or a T cell subset sorted from them (not recorded which). In DNA, the CDR3 is TGTGCCAGCTTTTCTCAAGGGGATGGCTACACCTTC. It codes for CASFSQGDGYTF.